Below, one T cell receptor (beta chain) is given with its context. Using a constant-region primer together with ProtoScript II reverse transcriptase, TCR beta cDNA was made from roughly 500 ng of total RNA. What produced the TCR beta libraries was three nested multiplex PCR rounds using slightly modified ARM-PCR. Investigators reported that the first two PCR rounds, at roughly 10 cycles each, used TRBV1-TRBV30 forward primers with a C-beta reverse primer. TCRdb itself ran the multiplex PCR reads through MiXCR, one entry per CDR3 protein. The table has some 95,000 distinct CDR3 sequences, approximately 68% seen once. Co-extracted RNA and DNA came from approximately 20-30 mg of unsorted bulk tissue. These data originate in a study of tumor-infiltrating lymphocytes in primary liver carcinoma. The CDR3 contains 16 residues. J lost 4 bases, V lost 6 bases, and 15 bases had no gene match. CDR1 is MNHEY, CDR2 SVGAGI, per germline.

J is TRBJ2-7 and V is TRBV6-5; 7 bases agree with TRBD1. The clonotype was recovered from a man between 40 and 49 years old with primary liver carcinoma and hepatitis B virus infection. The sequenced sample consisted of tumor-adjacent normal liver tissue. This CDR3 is CASRPGQAASFYEQYF. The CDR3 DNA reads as TGTGCCAGCAGGCCCGGACAGGCAGCATCCTTTTACGAGCAGTACTTC.